This TCR beta chain was sequenced for a study of blood T cell repertoires in COVID-19 (dated by TCRdb to about 2020). Regarding the study in general: Samples covering the acute and convalescent phases of COVID-19 were provided by collaborators in the United States, Italy and Spain. Nearly every sample came with metadata listing a de-identified subject ID, COVID-19 status, age in years and sex. Where available, HLA class I and class II types were obtained from metadata supplied by the sample provider rather than from assay-based typing. The repertoires were made available in a free public database intended to serve as a resource for research on the immune response to SARS-CoV-2. Samples came from the ongoing ImmuneRACE study (first 160 participants) plus 1,254 subjects from 6 global collaborators. The material from the prospective study consisted of cDNA or gDNA derived from T cells, B-cell-depleted T cells, or PBMCs. Deeply sampled blood TCRbeta repertoires from subjects exposed to, actively infected with, or recovered from COVID-19 were included in the dataset. Study-wide conclusions, independent of this receptor: How much clinical and demographic metadata was included differed by source and by participant, and the metadata was provided uncurated.

Based on the germline V gene, the CDR1 and CDR2 sequences are MNHEY and SVGAGI. The CDR3 covers 12 residues, taking in both the cysteine and the phenylalanine. The kept DNA is CDR3 alone, 36 bases in frame from the first base. V is cut by 6 bases and J by 4 bases, and the space between the germline ends is 7 bases. TCRbeta CDR3 regions were amplified from genomic DNA using the immunoSEQ Assay, a bias-controlled multiplex PCR. As for how the authors treated the data: Within the assay, amplification of reference gene primers was used to estimate how many nucleated cells each sample contained. Sequence reads were collapsed and filtered to measure the absolute abundance of every unique TCRbeta CDR3 rearrangement. For each sample, productive Simpson clonality was calculated as the square root of Simpson's diversity index over productive rearrangements. TCRdb limited this immuneACCESS table to in-frame rearrangements with V and J called. A share of clones is missing; checked studies link under half to unresolved V genes, and the rest is unexplained. V and J calls and clone size are given by that table; D and trimming were obtained from the DNA. The sample yields roughly 160,000 clones; around four fifths were counted once. Jointly, the top ten make up 10% to 15% of the sample.

Comments on this clone: The antigen it binds to is not known. Base-call qualities are not available, and no considerably larger clone is one nucleotide away.

Participants in the prospective study were aged about 18 to 90 years, lived in 20 to 30 United States geographic areas, and enrolled through a virtual design. Cohort assignment in the prospective study relied on participant-reported clinical history from a screening survey and a study questionnaire. Recovered participants in ImmuneRACE Cohort 3 were defined as having two consecutive negative NP/OP PCR tests, clearance from a healthcare professional, or resolution of symptoms. Mobile phlebotomists in the prospective study collected whole blood, serum and a nasopharyngeal or oropharyngeal swab from every participant. Additional blood draws and questionnaires over an approximately two-month period could optionally be provided by prospective study participants. Blood samples from the prospective study were shipped frozen or at room temperature prior to DNA extraction.

This sequence was found in a woman aged 55-70 years who had recovered from COVID-19. Sample: PBMCs or T cells enriched from blood (not recorded which). The chain joins TRBV6-5 to TRBJ1-3, with no reliable assignment of the D segment. The CDR3 region has the sequence CASSQQGNTIYF. The nucleotide sequence reads as follows: TGTGCCAGCAGCCAACAGGGAAACACCATATATTTT.